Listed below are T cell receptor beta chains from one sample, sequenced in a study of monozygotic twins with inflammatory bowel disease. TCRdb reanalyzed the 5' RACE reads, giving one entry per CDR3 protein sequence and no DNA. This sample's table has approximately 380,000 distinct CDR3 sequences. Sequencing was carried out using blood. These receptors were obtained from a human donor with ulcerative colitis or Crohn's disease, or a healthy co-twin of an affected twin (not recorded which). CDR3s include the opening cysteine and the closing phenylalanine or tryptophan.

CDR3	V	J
CASSHRAYYNEQFF	TRBV3-1	TRBJ2-1
CASSSTGSSSGANVLTF	TRBV12-3/TRBV12-4	TRBJ2-6
CASSLPMTGTVSDTQYF	TRBV28	TRBJ2-3
CSVLGLAGDRYNEQFF	TRBV29-1	TRBJ2-1
CASSSPGLAGGTDTQYF	TRBV7-9	TRBJ2-3
CASSIVDRDRGYSPLHF	TRBV19	TRBJ1-6
CASSVGTAAYEQYF	TRBV9	TRBJ2-7
CASRPLAGGYNEQFF	TRBV19	TRBJ2-1
CASSLAQGKTDTQYF	TRBV7-9	TRBJ2-3
CSVEDPRGGHNEQFF	TRBV29-1	TRBJ2-1
CATSRDLLGVRPDTQYF	TRBV15	TRBJ2-3
CASSLVVGTVKPEAFF	TRBV12-3/TRBV12-4	TRBJ1-1
CASSLVSGSTYEQYF	TRBV5-8	TRBJ2-7
CASSPTGAFEAFF	TRBV5-5	TRBJ1-1
CASSLEVQLDEFF	TRBV12-3/TRBV12-4	TRBJ2-1
CASSPSPGQINEKLFF	TRBV7-2	TRBJ1-4
CASSQGREFEAFF	TRBV4-1	TRBJ1-1
CASSIYPRDQETQYF	TRBV6-1	TRBJ2-5
CASSLYRGRLAYEQYF	TRBV27	TRBJ2-7
CSASSHISQNEQFF	TRBV20-1	TRBJ2-1
CSARDRLAGSSTGELFF	TRBV20-1	TRBJ2-2